This T cell receptor beta chain was captured by sequencing in a study of cytomegalovirus exposure and HLA in healthy donors (dated by TCRdb to about 2017). About the full investigation: According to an earlier analysis of 550 to 750 of the donors, some 180 million T cells yielded over 90 million unique TCR beta sequences and less than 300 Gb of sequence data. Genome-wide SNP genotypes for about 55% of the roughly 670 donors were used in a later genetic analysis, which treated that subset as a discovery cohort. The number of donors typed differed by locus, with 629-630 for A, B, C, DRB1 and DQB1, more than 500 for DQA1, 600 to 610 for DPA1, and 400 to 490 for DPB1. The later analysis used no new phenotypic data to find candidate immune exposures, relying instead on TCR beta sequences and their occurrence across donors. Among some 410 genotyped donors of the cohort, an average of approximately 240,000 unique TCR beta nucleotide sequences were sequenced per donor, around 20% of them non-productive. The study aimed to test whether cataloging public T cell receptors could reveal signatures of past pathogen exposure. To decide whether each TCR beta V gene segment behaved as functional or pseudogenic, an earlier analysis of some 570 of the donors relied on high-throughput TCR beta sequencing. Donor age, sex, ethnicity and CMV serostatus were compiled together with the repertoire data. To predict cytomegalovirus infection status, the study brought together high-throughput TCR immunosequencing, statistical association of individual TCRs with disease status, and machine learning. HLA typing included class I and class II loci at four-digit resolution. Because of strong linkage in the cohort, roughly five DR-DQ haplotypes were treated as single units for association and clustering. An early release covering about 600 HLA-typed donors comprised about 320 gigabases of sequencing data and 85 million to 100 million unique TCR sequences. A separate validation cohort of 100 to 150 different subjects was used in addition to the 666-subject first cohort. The genetic ancestry cluster associated with self-reported Caucasian donors included roughly 84% of the approximately 430 genotyped donors. A later analysis re-analyzed previously published TCR beta repertoires from several hundred donors and added high-resolution HLA genotyping to study TCR occurrence patterns. Using immunosequencing, the study profiled T cell repertoires from 666 subjects and related those repertoires to cytomegalovirus serostatus. All discovery cohort repertoires had been generated using a single sequencing platform. General conclusions and limits of the study: Because HLA typing was unavailable for some donors at each locus, only the typed subset was used in association tests. In a later analysis, around 17,000 TCR beta sequences were associated with specific HLA alleles at a false discovery rate of 0.05. The cohort was sequenced for TCR beta chains only, and without alpha or paired-chain data the features that could be detected were limited. A later analysis found that most CMV-associated TCR beta chains appeared HLA-restricted, with HLA associations seemingly driven largely by CMV exposure. A group of highly shared sequence variants was considered likely to be a technical artifact of the sequencing pipeline. A later analysis found that TCR association rates varied across HLA loci, with DRB1 alleles showing the most associated TCRs and HLA-C alleles the fewest. Correlated functional status among segregating V segments might be attributable to linkage disequilibrium, but an unknown experimental factor could not be ruled out. The 87-base-pair reads could not distinguish some IMGT-functional V segments, including TRBV6-2 and TRBV6-3, so those segments were excluded. In an earlier analysis of 587 of the donors, most TCR beta V segments appeared in productive rearrangements about 90% or about 30% of the time, broadly matching IMGT annotations. Immune exposure information for the cohort was limited to CMV serostatus. A few of the identified cytomegalovirus-associated TCR beta chains were confirmed in vitro to be specific for cytomegalovirus antigens. In a later analysis, HLA-associated TCR beta chains were found to be more clonally expanded and to have lower generation probabilities than equally common non-associated chains. A later analysis reported that several top co-occurrence clusters appeared linked to parvovirus B19, influenza, CMV and Epstein-Barr virus. The earlier analysis of fewer than 750 of the donors excluded 15 to 20 rarely observed V segments, including chromosome 9 orphons, because counts were too low. In a later genetic analysis, a missense DCLRE1C variant was associated with V-gene and J-gene trimming of TCR beta chains, and the association was replicated in an independent cohort. It was suggested by the authors that the approach could potentially be generalized to other disease states and immunological phenotypes. Presence/absence analyses assumed roughly uniform sequencing depth across donors, an assumption that may not hold. Cytomegalovirus status was reported to be diagnosed by the classifier with high specificity and sensitivity in both the original and validation cohorts. The study listed 150 to 200 TCR beta chains as associated with cytomegalovirus. When HLA alleles, especially DR and DQ, strongly co-occurred, TCR associations were difficult to assign to individual alleles. A further reported finding was that TCR beta sequences accurately predicted the HLA-A and HLA-B alleles for most subjects in the first cohort. Most TCR sequences were seen in very few donors, while some public TCRs were found in many individuals. In a later genetic analysis, fewer N-insertions in productive TCRs were reported among donors in an Asian-associated ancestry cluster than the roughly 640-donor mean.

The cohort comprised several hundred healthy bone marrow donors. At the time of sampling, all cohort members were nominally healthy, though unrecorded immune exposures were likely present. The donor was CMV seronegative and belonged to the group of under 400 seronegative cohort members. A peripheral blood sample was collected from each donor, and TCR beta sequencing was performed on peripheral blood mononuclear cells. The Qiagen DNeasy Blood Extraction Kit was used to extract genomic DNA from the blood cell samples. Details on this clone: What antigen it recognizes has not been identified. No qualities accompany the bases; no much larger clone lies one base away.

The CDR3 runs 15 residues from the cysteine to the phenylalanine. Just the 45-base CDR3 DNA is kept, in frame starting at base 1. V is cut by 6 bases and J by 4 bases, and the space between the germline ends is 13 bases. Based on the germline V gene, the CDR1 and CDR2 sequences are LGHNA and YNFKEQ. Library generation was performed with the immunoSEQ multiplex PCR assay. For the multiplex PCR, a mixture combining 60 forward primers for TCR Vbeta segments and 13 reverse primers for TCR Jbeta segments was used. The CDR3 region of rearranged TCR beta genes was amplified from genomic DNA by a multiplex PCR assay. The Illumina HiSeq System was used to sequence the amplified TCR beta libraries as 87-base-pair reads. The study's own analysis went as follows. In a later analysis, roughly 80 million unique TCR beta chains were counted across the roughly 610 repertoires, and roughly 10 million of these chains were shared by at least two donors. Raw reads were error-corrected and collapsed into unique sequences with a nearest-neighbor algorithm that merged closely related sequences to remove PCR and sequencing errors. V, D and J gene segments were assigned by aligning CDR3 sequences to IMGT reference sequences. For a sequence to be retained, a match of at least six nucleotides to both a V gene segment and a J gene segment was required. Rearrangements were classified as productive when the CDR3 lacked stop codons and remained in frame with V and J, and all other rearrangements were classified as non-productive. CDR3 was defined by IMGT convention, running from the second conserved V-encoded cysteine to the conserved J-encoded phenylalanine. In an earlier analysis of around 570 of the donors, sequences lacking an unambiguous match to a single V gene segment were excluded. In an earlier analysis of some 590 of the donors, a V segment was called functional when productive rearrangements were above 56.7%, and segregating when the standard deviation between donors exceeded 5%. A statistical classification framework was built to diagnose cytomegalovirus status from the catalog of TCR beta chain sequences. V and J gene assignment, in a later analysis, came from comparing TCR nucleotide sequences with IMGT/GENE-DB human TR gene sequences. In a later analysis, CDR3 sequences and most-parsimonious VDJ recombination scenarios were assigned using the TCRdist pipeline. In a later analysis, every TCR beta chain was defined by the combination of its CDR3 amino acid sequence and its V-gene family, and reads without a unique V-gene family were dropped. To address suspected cross-contamination and a sequencing artifact, a later analysis removed several hundred highly shared, low-generation-probability nucleotide sequences. In a later analysis, a clonal expansion index was calculated for each public chain from normalized within-repertoire ranks of inferred template counts. A later analysis computed generation probabilities with a VDJ recombination model fitted to out-of-frame rearrangements, and checked the results against IGoR. A later analysis scored TCR-TCR, TCR-HLA and TCR-CMV co-occurrence with hypergeometric tests, applying a repertoire-size bias correction to TCR pairs. A later analysis estimated false discovery rates by permuting HLA or CMV assignments 20 times. A later analysis grouped co-occurring TCRs with DBSCAN, adding TCRdist sequence similarity when clustering within HLA-allele-positive subsets. Co-occurrence clustering excluded repertoires with fewer than 30,000 or more than 120,000 public chains, plus five with anomalous nucleotide sharing. This is the immuneACCESS table as TCRdb keeps it, with only in-frame sequences that have V and J called. A part of the clones is gone; compared with another copy, unresolved V genes explain less than half, and the rest is unexplained. That table gives V, J and clone size, and the DNA gave D and trimming. This sample has 150,000 to 200,000 clones in its table, and around 82% of those were observed once. The ten largest account for about 1.8% of the sample.

The material sequenced was PBMCs. The receptor's source is a man between 18 and 35 years old in good health and CMV-seronegative. Recombination linked TRBV4-2 to TRBJ1-6; TRBD1 is a weak D gene call, 5 bases matching. The sequence in DNA is TGTGCCAGCAGGAACGGAGGGGCATATAATTCACCCCTCCACTTT. It encodes CASRNGGAYNSPLHF.